The clone carrying this T cell receptor beta chain was observed a few times. The antigen is unknown. Using a J-beta primer mix together with a sample-barcoded 5' primer, a second PCR was run for roughly 7 to 12 cycles. From the 5' RACE reads, TCRdb called clonotypes with MiXCR, one entry per CDR3 protein. Of about 1.8 million distinct CDR3 sequences listed, around 48% are singletons. This entry is derived from a study of blood T cells in healthy people across ages. Broader study findings: It was found that TCR beta diversity correlated strongly with the percentage of naive T cells.

Material for sequencing was blood. The receptor's source is a woman between 35 and 50 years old in good health.

CDR3 sequence: CSARRAGVTYNEQFF. As DNA, the CDR3 is TGCAGTGCTAGGAGGGCGGGGGTGACCTACAATGAGCAGTTCTTC. This chain connects TRBV20-1 to TRBJ2-1; 7 nucleotides line up with TRBD2. The CDR3 has 15 amino acids. V trimming: 3 bases; J trimming: 2 bases; junction bases outside the gene matches: 7. Per the germline V gene, CDR1 is DFQATT and CDR2 is SNEGSKA (reference sequence).